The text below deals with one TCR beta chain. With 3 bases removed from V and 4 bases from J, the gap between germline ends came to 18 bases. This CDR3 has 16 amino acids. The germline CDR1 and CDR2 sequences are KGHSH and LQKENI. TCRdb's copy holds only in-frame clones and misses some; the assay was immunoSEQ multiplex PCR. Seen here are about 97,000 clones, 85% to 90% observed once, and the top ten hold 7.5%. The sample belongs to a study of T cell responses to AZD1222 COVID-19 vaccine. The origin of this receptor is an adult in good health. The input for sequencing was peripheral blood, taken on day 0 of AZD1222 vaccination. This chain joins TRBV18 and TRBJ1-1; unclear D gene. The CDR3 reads CASSPVWSGDGTEAFF. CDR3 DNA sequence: TGTGCCAGCTCACCCGTCTGGAGTGGGGATGGCACTGAAGCTTTCTTT. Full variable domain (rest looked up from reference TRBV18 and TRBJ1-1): NAGVMQNPRHLVRRRGQEARLRCSPMKGHSHVYWYRQLPEEGLKFMVYLQKENIIDESGMPKERFSAEFPKEGPSILRIQQVVRGDSAAYFCASSPVWSGDGTEAFFGQGTRLTVV.